Sequencing of this T cell receptor (beta chain) was carried out in a study of radiotherapy plus CTLA-4 blockade in lung cancer. Across the whole study: In approximately 17% of patients, objective responses were seen; 25% to 40% had disease control.

Study-wide results and limits: Reportedly, early blood T cell clone dynamics best predicted response, with interferon-beta. In blood, TCR clones derived from the tumor expanded after radiotherapy plus ipilimumab.

As concerns this clone: Antigen: not known.

Per germline, CDR1 LNHDA and CDR2 SQIVND (reference sequence). J was trimmed by 7 bases and V by 4 bases; bases with no gene match: 9. CDR3 length: 15 residues. Clones were read by immunoSEQ multiplex PCR, and TCRdb kept only the in-frame ones, dropping some. Here the sample spans approximately 52,000 clones, about 76% being singletons. This receptor was obtained from a human donor with non-small cell lung cancer who had a complete response to radiotherapy plus ipilimumab. The genes are TRBV19 and TRBJ1-2, with 10 bases lining up with TRBD1. The material sequenced was peripheral blood, taken from a patient treated with radiotherapy plus ipilimumab. The CDR3 DNA follows: TGTGCCAGTAGTACCGGTCCGACAGGGGGCGGTGGCTACACCTTC. Encoded protein: CASSTGPTGGGGYTF. Supplemented by reference TRBV19 and TRBJ1-2, the full variable domain reads DGGITQSPKYLFRKEGQNVTLSCEQNLNHDAMYWYRQDPGQGLRLIYYSQIVNDFQKGDIAEGYSVSREKKESFPLTVTSAQKNPTAFYLCASSTGPTGGGGYTFGSGTRLTVV.